Listed below are T cell receptor beta chains from one sample, sequenced in a study of PD-1 blockade in classical Hodgkin lymphoma. Clones were sequenced by immunoSEQ multiplex PCR, and TCRdb holds only the in-frame ones, with some missing. The repertoire holds about 36,000 clones, with approximately 70% as singletons. Material: peripheral blood mononuclear cells (PBMCs), obtained before the second cycle of nivolumab. The origin of the receptors is a human donor with classical Hodgkin lymphoma. The conserved cysteine and the conserved F or W are not part of the CDR3 here. Fields, in order: D gene, J gene, clone size, V gene, CDR3 protein. The D gene is left open where the match is weak. Size is omitted from some rows. Given values are once, few, many or a class for expanded clones.

D gene: TRBD2; J gene: TRBJ2-5; clone size: .; V gene: TRBV7-7; CDR3 protein: ASSPALRGETQY
D gene: .; J gene: TRBJ1-3; clone size: few; V gene: TRBV4-2; CDR3 protein: ASSQDQTGNTIY
D gene: TRBD1; J gene: TRBJ2-1; clone size: few; V gene: TRBV5-6; CDR3 protein: ASSLAGQGWNEQF
D gene: TRBD2; J gene: TRBJ2-7; clone size: .; V gene: TRBV4-2; CDR3 protein: ASRASGGPTNEQY
D gene: .; J gene: TRBJ2-7; clone size: once; V gene: TRBV7-2; CDR3 protein: ASSPGPGPYEQY
D gene: TRBD2; J gene: TRBJ2-3; clone size: .; V gene: TRBV5-1; CDR3 protein: ASSLDAGGTDTQY
D gene: TRBD1; J gene: TRBJ2-3; clone size: .; V gene: TRBV7-9; CDR3 protein: ASSSGQGGTDTQY
D gene: TRBD2; J gene: TRBJ2-3; clone size: .; V gene: TRBV6-1; CDR3 protein: ASSEAPTSGGADTQY
D gene: .; J gene: TRBJ1-1; clone size: .; V gene: TRBV19; CDR3 protein: ASSIGSGRITEAF
D gene: TRBD2; J gene: TRBJ2-7; clone size: .; V gene: TRBV19; CDR3 protein: ASSTSSGRYEQY
D gene: .; J gene: TRBJ1-1; clone size: few; V gene: TRBV12-5; CDR3 protein: ASGLEETENTEAF
D gene: .; J gene: TRBJ1-5; clone size: .; V gene: TRBV7-9; CDR3 protein: ASDMGDTSNQPQH
D gene: .; J gene: TRBJ1-1; clone size: .; V gene: TRBV5-1; CDR3 protein: ASSLATGIKNTEAF
D gene: TRBD2; J gene: TRBJ2-3; clone size: few; V gene: TRBV6-4; CDR3 protein: ASSIGLAGGKDTQY
D gene: .; J gene: TRBJ1-5; clone size: .; V gene: TRBV19; CDR3 protein: ASSISGILQPQH
D gene: .; J gene: TRBJ2-7; clone size: .; V gene: TRBV19; CDR3 protein: ASSIQGYEQY
D gene: .; J gene: TRBJ2-7; clone size: .; V gene: TRBV28; CDR3 protein: ASSLWGIEQY
D gene: .; J gene: TRBJ2-4; clone size: .; V gene: TRBV27; CDR3 protein: ASSSPRNIQY
D gene: TRBD2; J gene: TRBJ2-2; clone size: .; V gene: TRBV28; CDR3 protein: ASSLWRLAGGPGELF
D gene: .; J gene: TRBJ2-1; clone size: .; V gene: TRBV4-3; CDR3 protein: ASSQDLGWTSYNEQF